Presented here are 14 T cell receptor beta chains from one specimen sequenced in a study of graft-versus-host responses after intestinal transplantation (dated by TCRdb to the early 2020s). The label giving this sample's time point can be read as: cells obtained before transplantation from donor or recipient. The library was generated by the immunoSEQ multiplex PCR assay. TCRdb re-hosts the immuneACCESS table, in-frame sequences only. Its copies lack some clones; in the studies checked, an unresolved V gene accounts for under half of them, and the cause for the rest is not known. The sample records 4,000 to 4,500 clones, about a fifth of which are singletons. Of the sample, around 5.9% falls within the top ten clones. The input for sequencing was alloreactive CD4+ T cells from a mixed lymphocyte reaction culture, taken before transplantation. According to the study, the label for this sample's cell subset or site signals: CFSE-low proliferating T cells sorted from approximately 6-day pre-transplant mixed lymphocyte reaction (GvH or HvG direction). These receptors were obtained from a human patient who was an organ donor for intestinal transplantation.

This clone was observed a handful of times. The J gene is TRBJ1-2, the V gene TRBV10-3; 9 bases match TRBD1. The ends lost 6 bases at V and 0 bases at J; junction bases unmatched: 2. The CDR3 sequence is 14 residues long. Germline V gene lookup returns CDR1 ENHRY and CDR2 SYGVKD. CDR3 nucleotide sequence: TGTGCCATCAGCAGACAGGGGGCTAACTATGGCTACACCTTC. Its translation is CAISRQGANYGYTF.

This chain connects TRBV7-2 to TRBJ2-5; 7 positions match TRBD1. Losses at the gene ends were 3 bases for V and 3 bases for J; bases not matched to a gene: 4. Germline CDR1 is SGHTA and CDR2 is FQGNSA. There are 14 residues in the CDR3. CDR3 sequence (DNA): TGTGCCAGCAGCTTGCAGGGACAGAAAGAGACCCAGTACTTC. Its protein is CASSLQGQKETQYF. The full variable domain, rest sourced from reference TRBV7-2 and TRBJ2-5, is GAGVSQSPSNKVTEKGKDVELRCDPISGHTALYWYRQSLGQGLEFLIYFQGNSAPDKSGLPSDRFSAERTGGSVSTLTIQRTQQEDSAVYLCASSLQGQKETQYFGPGTRLLVL.

This clone was found a few times. This sequence joins TRBV6-1 and TRBJ1-1; D possibly corresponds to TRBD1 (6 bases). Between the trimmed V and J ends, which lost 5 bases and 0 bases, there was a span of 13 bases. CDR1 and CDR2 from the germline V gene are MNHNS and SASEGT. This CDR3 comprises 15 residues. For the CDR3, the DNA is TGTGCCAGCAGTCTCAGGGGTGCCATGAACACTGAAGCTTTCTTT. This translates into CASSLRGAMNTEAFF.

This clone is medium-sized within its sample. This chain links TRBV19 with TRBJ2-5; 10 nucleotides agree with TRBD2. The CDR3 sequence is 13 residues long. CDR1 is LNHDA and CDR2 is SQIVND in the germline V gene (reference sequence). J lost 5 bases, V lost 5 bases, and 2 bases had no gene match. CDR3 bases: TGTGCCAGTAGTGATAGCGGGAGGGAGACCCAGTACTTC. Translation: CASSDSGRETQYF.

The rearrangement uses TRBV27 and TRBJ1-1, with unresolved D. In germline, CDR1 is MNHEY, CDR2 SMNVEV (reference sequence). The CDR3 is made up of 16 amino acids. Trimming pared 4 bases from V and 4 bases from J, leaving 19 bases between. CDR3 protein: CASSSKPQALATEAFF. CDR3 bases: TGTGCCAGCAGTTCGAAACCCCAGGCTTTGGCCACTGAAGCTTTCTTT.

This clone was seen more than once but under ten times. The rearrangement uses TRBV28 and TRBJ2-2, with D tentatively TRBD2 (7 bases). Germline CDR1 and CDR2: MDHEN and SYDVKM. Trimming pared 2 bases from V and 3 bases from J, leaving 10 bases between. CDR3 length: 15 residues. Here the CDR3 DNA reads TGTGCCAGCAGTTTAGCGGGGGCGCACACCGGGGAGCTGTTTTTT. Translating gives CASSLAGAHTGELFF.

This clone is medium-sized (0.01 to 0.1%). The rearrangement links TRBV11-3 to TRBJ2-5, with TRBD2 matching 8 bases. Germline CDR1 is SGHNT and CDR2 is YENEEA. This CDR3 is 14 amino acids long. V shed 5 bases, J shed 5 bases, and the junction held 7 bases outside the gene matches. The CDR3: CASSRTGGAETQYF. Written as DNA, the CDR3 is TGTGCCAGCAGCCGAACGGGGGGGGCGGAGACCCAGTACTTC.

The CDR3 loop reads CASSSQTGVEQYV. The DNA for the CDR3 is TGTGCCAGCAGCTCCCAGACAGGGGTCGAGCAGTACGTC. The chain employs TRBV7-9 and TRBJ2-7; 8 bases line up with TRBD1. The CDR3 extends over 13 amino acids. V dropped 4 bases and J dropped 6; count of bases not matched to a gene: 5. CDR1 is SEHNR and CDR2 is FQNEAQ in the germline V gene (reference sequence).

This clone was observed a handful of times. The CDR3 loop is CASSYLTATGELFF. In DNA form, the CDR3 reads TGTGCCAGCAGTTACCTGACAGCCACCGGGGAGCTGTTTTTT. The chain joins TRBV6-5 to TRBJ2-2; a weak D match, TRBD1 (5 bases). V was trimmed by 2 bases and J by 4 bases, leaving 8 bases between them. The CDR3 is 14 amino acids. Per the germline V gene, CDR1 is MNHEY and CDR2 is SVGAGI.

This clone counts as medium-sized. The chain carries TRBV6-5 and TRBJ2-1; D call uncertain. CDR1 MNHEY and CDR2 SVGAGI come from the germline V gene. With 1 base removed from V and 7 bases from J, the gap between germline ends came to 8 bases. CDR3 length: 13 residues. The CDR3 bases are TGTGCCAGCAGTTACTTTGAGGAGAATGAGCAGTTCTTC. The encoded protein is CASSYFEENEQFF.

In its sample, this clone was seen a few times. V is TRBV7-6 and J is TRBJ1-5, with a tentative D call TRBD1 (5 bases). Trimming cost V 4 bases and J 3 bases, with 13 bases left between them. This CDR3 has 15 residues. CDR1 is SGHVS and CDR2 is FNYEAQ in the germline V gene. The CDR3 protein is CASSSGQGINQPQHF. CDR3 nucleotide sequence: TGTGCCAGCAGCTCCGGCCAGGGAATCAATCAGCCCCAGCATTTT.

The chain combines TRBV5-6 with TRBJ2-5; D uncertain. Between the trimmed V and J ends, which lost 0 bases and 2 bases, there was a span of 5 bases. The CDR3 has 13 amino acids. Per the germline V gene, CDR1 is SGHDT and CDR2 is YYEEEE. CDR3 DNA sequence: TGTGCCAGCAGCTTGGGTTCGCAAGAGACCCAGTACTTC. This sequence encodes CASSLGSQETQYF.

In its sample, this clone was seen once. The genes are TRBV14 and TRBJ1-2; unclear D gene. Trimming left V 1 base short and J 2 bases short, with 14 bases between. This CDR3 has 16 amino acids. The germline gives CDR1 SGHDN, CDR2 FVKESK. The CDR3: CASSQGFGYWNYGYTF. CDR3 nucleotide sequence: TGTGCCAGCAGCCAAGGATTCGGGTATTGGAACTATGGCTACACCTTC. Looking up the rest from reference TRBV14 and TRBJ1-2 gives the full variable domain: EAGVTQFPSHSVIEKGQTVTLRCDPISGHDNLYWYRRVMGKEIKFLLHFVKESKQDESGMPNNRFLAERTGGTYSTLKVQPAELEDSGVYFCASSQGFGYWNYGYTFGSGTRLTVV.

This clone appeared a few times. This rearrangement joins TRBV5-4 to TRBJ2-5, with a possible D match to TRBD1 (7 bases). With 7 bases removed from V and 2 bases from J, the gap between germline ends came to 18 bases. This CDR3 region has 15 residues. CDR1 is SGHNT, CDR2 YYREEE, per germline (reference sequence). This CDR3 reads CASSLSGGFQETQYF. In DNA form, the CDR3 reads TGTGCCAGCTCGCTTTCAGGGGGGTTTCAAGAGACCCAGTACTTC.